The 11 T cell receptor beta chains presented below share a single source sample, sequenced in a study of T-cell memory formation after mild COVID-19 (dated by TCRdb to the early 2020s). The library was produced with 5' RACE. The sequencer listed for this sample is Illumina NovaSeq 6000. The raw public data were reprocessed by TCRdb itself: fastp quality trimming at Q25, MiXCR clonotype calling, in-frame beta chains only. Rows with a matching CDR3 protein are joined into one entry that keeps the most common DNA and genes. The sample table holds 430,000 or so distinct CDR3 sequences, of which approximately 23% were seen once. Together, the top ten hold under 15% of the sample. Sequencing used PBMCs or a T cell subset sorted from them (not recorded which). The receptors shown here come from an adult woman who had mild COVID-19 (a few samples of this study predate the infection). The sample titles of this study are shuffled in the database, so cell type and time point are left out; the donor was told from shared clones.

The table lists this clonotype with a count of one. The chain carries TRBV25-1 and TRBJ1-4, with a weak D call TRBD1 (6 bases). V lost 4 bases and J lost 8, with 17 bases in between. Germline CDR1 reads MGHDK; CDR2 reads SYGVNS. There are 15 residues in the CDR3. CDR3 in amino acids: CASSALQGGWEKLFF. In nucleotides, the CDR3 is TGTGCCAGCAGTGCGTTACAGGGAGGTTGGGAAAAACTGTTTTTT.

This chain links TRBV7-3 with TRBJ1-5; a possible D gene is TRBD1 (5 bases). The CDR3 has 20 amino acids. Germline V gene sequence: CDR1 SGHTA, CDR2 FQGTGA. The germline V and J ends were trimmed by 5 bases and 0 bases, with 26 bases remaining between them. The CDR3 protein is CASSPKGRGTWGDSNQPQHF. The CDR3 region has the DNA TGTGCCAGCAGCCCCAAGGGGCGGGGAACTTGGGGCGATAGCAATCAGCCCCAGCATTTT.

This chain joins TRBV9 and TRBJ2-3; 7 bases line up with TRBD2. The germline V gene encodes CDR1 SGDLS and CDR2 YYNGEE. CDR3 size: 15 residues. The trim removed 0 bases at V and 10 bases at J, leaving 11 bases unmatched. DNA for the CDR3: TGTGCCAGCAGCGTAGTAGCCGAGCCGGGAGGACCGCAGTATTTT. It yields the protein CASSVVAEPGGPQYF.

This chain joins TRBV18 and TRBJ2-7; D may be TRBD1 (5 bases). The CDR3 totals 15 residues. Trimming removed 2 bases from V and 0 bases from J, with 11 bases in between. Germline values: CDR1 KGHSH, CDR2 LQKENI. CDR3 DNA: TGTGCCAGCTCACCAGTTGAGACAGCCTCCTACGAGCAGTACTTC. Encoded protein: CASSPVETASYEQYF.

This clonotype showed up just a few times. The V call is TRBV7-9, the J call TRBJ1-1; TRBD1 is a possible D gene (6 bases). V was cut by 5 bases and J by 1 base, with 23 bases left in between. Germline V gene sequence: CDR1 SEHNR, CDR2 FQNEAQ (reference sequence). The CDR3 totals 18 residues. The CDR3 coding sequence is TGTGCCAGCAGCCCGCGGCATGTTTGGGACACAGAGAACACTGAAGCTTTCTTT. Translation: CASSPRHVWDTENTEAFF.

There are a few counts of this clonotype. V and J are TRBV7-2 and TRBJ1-5; 7 bases are shared with TRBD1. Germline V gene data show CDR1 as SGHTA and CDR2 as FQGNSA. The CDR3 is 16 amino acids. V was clipped by 1 base and J by 1 base; unmatched bases: 4. CDR3 region: CASSLVGTVSNQPQHF. For the CDR3, the DNA is TGTGCCAGCAGCTTAGTGGGGACAGTGAGCAATCAGCCCCAGCATTTT. Looking up the rest from reference TRBV7-2 and TRBJ1-5 gives the full variable domain: GAGVSQSPSNKVTEKGKDVELRCDPISGHTALYWYRQSLGQGLEFLIYFQGNSAPDKSGLPSDRFSAERTGGSVSTLTIQRTQQEDSAVYLCASSLVGTVSNQPQHFGDGTRLSIL.

J is TRBJ1-2 and V is TRBV5-5; 10 bases agree with TRBD1. J lost 5 bases, V lost 0 bases, and 4 bases had no gene match. Germline CDR1 is SGHKS and CDR2 is YYEKEE (reference sequence). CDR3 length: 15 residues. CDR3 DNA: TGTGCCAGCAGCTTGGCCGGGACAGGGGAATATGGCTACACCTTC. Translated, it gives CASSLAGTGEYGYTF.

This clonotype is a singleton in its sample. The CDR3 coding sequence is TGTGCCAGCAGTTCTGGCGGGGGGGGGCAAGAGACCCAGTACTTC. This codes for CASSSGGGGQETQYF. The J gene is TRBJ2-5, the V gene TRBV12-3 or TRBV12-4; 9 bases map to TRBD2. This CDR3 is 15 amino acids long. After removal of 4 bases from V and 2 bases from J, the junction contained 5 bases not matched to a gene.

At least ten counts were recorded for this clonotype. The V and J genes are TRBV20-1 and TRBJ2-1; 11 bases agree with TRBD2. In germline, CDR1 is DFQATT, CDR2 SNEGSKA (reference sequence). The CDR3 is made up of 16 amino acids. V dropped 3 bases and J dropped 9; count of bases not matched to a gene: 13. The CDR3 region has the DNA TGCAGTGCTAGCGGACTAGCGGGTCTCCCGTTGTTTGAGCAGTTCTTC. It is translated as CSASGLAGLPLFEQFF.

J is TRBJ2-7 and V is TRBV20-1, with TRBD2 matching over 7 bases. Germline V gene sequence: CDR1 DFQATT, CDR2 SNEGSKA (reference sequence). V lost 6 bases and J lost 2; bases outside the gene matches: 10. The CDR3 contains 14 residues. DNA of the CDR3: TGCAGTGCCCTCGCCCCTAGCGGACCCTACGAGCAGTACTTC. Its protein is CSALAPSGPYEQYF.

V and J are TRBV6-2 or TRBV6-3 and TRBJ1-1; unclear D gene. The V end was cut by 2 bases, the J end by 2 bases, with 9 bases between. This CDR3 comprises 14 residues. Germline V gene lookup returns CDR1 MNHEY and CDR2 SVGEGT. The CDR3 DNA follows: TGTGCCAGCAGTTACCCGGGGTCAAACACTGAAGCTTTCTTT. Encoded protein: CASSYPGSNTEAFF.